A single sample is the source of the 7 T cell receptor beta chains below, sequenced in a study of cytomegalovirus exposure and HLA in healthy donors. Primers included in the PCR were 60 Vbeta and 13 Jbeta primers. The table came from immunoSEQ multiplex PCR; TCRdb's copy has only in-frame clones and leaves some out. The table shows approximately 150,000 clones, with roughly 81% occurring only once. Sequencing used PBMCs. Receptors were obtained from a young woman in good health and CMV-seropositive.

The V gene is TRBV28, the J gene TRBJ2-2; 8 bases are a match to TRBD1. The CDR3 is 17 amino acids. From germline, CDR1 is MDHEN and CDR2 SYDVKM. Unmatched junction bases numbered 11, after V lost 5 bases and J lost 3 bases. The CDR3 region is CASSTYAGTGYTGELFF. CDR3 nucleotides: TGTGCCAGCAGTACTTACGCCGGGACAGGATACACCGGGGAGCTGTTTTTT.

V usage is TRBV4-1 and J usage is TRBJ2-7; 7 nucleotides line up with TRBD1. CDR1 and CDR2 from the germline V gene are MGHRA and YSYEKL. The CDR3 consists of 14 residues. Losses at the gene ends were 5 bases for V and 2 bases for J; bases not matched to a gene: 6. The CDR3 region has the DNA TGCGCCAGCAGCTCCCGGGACAGCACCTACGAGCAGTACTTC. It encodes CASSSRDSTYEQYF.

The chain recombines TRBV5-4 with TRBJ1-5; TRBD1 is a possible D gene (6 bases). This CDR3 is 14 amino acids long. CDR1 and CDR2 (germline): SGHNT, YYREEE (reference sequence). V shed 3 bases and J shed 4 bases, with 11 bases lying between them. The CDR3 DNA follows: TGTGCCAGCAGCTCGGACAGAGGAAATCAGCCCCAGCATTTT. Protein product: CASSSDRGNQPQHF.

The J gene is TRBJ2-5, the V gene TRBV19, with D perhaps TRBD1 (5 bases). The CDR3 consists of 15 residues. Per the germline V gene, CDR1 is LNHDA and CDR2 is SQIVND (reference sequence). With 4 bases removed from V and 7 bases from J, the gap between germline ends came to 19 bases. The CDR3 here is CASSSQGPAIGTQYF. The CDR3 DNA follows: TGTGCCAGTAGTAGCCAGGGCCCCGCCATTGGGACCCAGTACTTC.

CDR3 in amino acids: CASSRRLHLGNTGELFF. CDR3 sequence (DNA): TGTGCCAGCAGCAGACGATTACACCTAGGAAACACCGGGGAGCTGTTTTTT. The chain recombines TRBV21-1 with TRBJ2-2; TRBD2, the table's D call, was not compared with the DNA. TRBV21-1 counts as a pseudogene. CDR3 length: 17 residues.

As DNA, the CDR3 is TGTGCCAGCAGTTACGGCGAAAAACTGTTTTTT. Translating it yields CASSYGEKLFF. The chain employs TRBV6-5 and TRBJ1-4; D unresolved. The V end lost 2 bases, the J end lost 8 bases, and 3 bases lay between the germline ends. In germline, CDR1 is MNHEY, CDR2 SVGAGI. The CDR3 is 11 residues long.

The chain uses TRBV28 and TRBJ2-3, with D maybe TRBD1 (8 bases). Trimming left V 4 bases short and J 4 bases short, with 18 bases between. The CDR3 sequence is 16 residues long. Looked up from germline, CDR1 is MDHEN and CDR2 is SYDVKM. The CDR3 DNA reads TGTGCCAGCAGTTGGCGGACAGGGAGGGGACCAGATACGCAGTATTTT. Translation gives CASSWRTGRGPDTQYF.